The 7 T cell receptor beta chains below were found in one sample sequenced in a study of CD8+ T cells in alopecia areata. The authors extracted RNA and reverse transcribed it into cDNA as the sequencing template. Clones were read by immunoSEQ multiplex PCR, and TCRdb kept only the in-frame ones, dropping some. The data show around 180,000 clones, less than 70% seen once. Indicated treatment: oral pan-JAK inhibitor, 5-10 mg twice daily. The material sequenced was CD4+ T cells sorted from blood, taken between weeks 47 and 50, from a patient treated with tofacitinib. The receptors here all came from a human donor with alopecia areata.

V and J are TRBV6-1 and TRBJ1-5; D possibly corresponds to TRBD1 (6 bases). Germline CDR1 MNHNS, CDR2 SASEGT. The CDR3 covers 14 residues. V was pared by 1 base and J by 5 bases, with 9 bases between. The CDR3: CASSEGGRDQPQHF. In nucleotides, the CDR3 is TGTGCCAGCAGTGAAGGGGGGCGCGATCAGCCCCAGCATTTT.

The chain has TRBV5-6 and TRBJ1-6; weak D call: TRBD1 (5 bases). Germline CDR1 reads SGHDT; CDR2 reads YYEEEE. There are 15 residues in the CDR3. Trimming left V 1 base short and J 6 bases short, with 11 bases between. CDR3 in DNA: TGTGCCAGCAGCTTGCCCCAGGGTGGTAATTCACCCCTCCACTTT. This gives the protein CASSLPQGGNSPLHF.

Only a few counts were recorded for this clone. This chain uses TRBV9 with TRBJ2-5; 7 bases are a match to TRBD2. With 4 bases clipped from V and 5 bases from J, the junction kept 17 bases outside the gene matches. This CDR3 is 17 amino acids long. The germline V gene encodes CDR1 SGDLS and CDR2 YYNGEE. CDR3 residues: CASSPLGGGPSSETQYF. CDR3 in DNA: TGTGCCAGCAGCCCTCTTGGGGGGGGACCCTCGTCCGAGACCCAGTACTTC. The full variable domain, completed using reference TRBV9 and TRBJ2-5, is DSGVTQTPKHLITATGQRVTLRCSPRSGDLSVYWYQQSLDQGLQFLIQYYNGEERAKGNILERFSAQQFPDLHSELNLSSLELGDSALYFCASSPLGGGPSSETQYFGPGTRLLVL.

The chain combines TRBV29-1 with TRBJ2-3; D tentatively reads TRBD1 or TRBD2 (5 bases each). Trimming stripped 7 bases from V and 4 bases from J, with 24 bases between. The CDR3 loop spans 16 amino acids. The germline V gene has CDR1 SQVTM and CDR2 ANQGSEA. The DNA of the CDR3 is TGCAGCGCCCTAACTTCGAGGGGTAGGATGTCAGATACGCAGTATTTT. Its translation: CSALTSRGRMSDTQYF.

The V call is TRBV9, the J call TRBJ1-6, with TRBD1 identical over 7 bases. Germline lookup yields CDR1 SGDLS and CDR2 YYNGEE. The CDR3 totals 14 residues. Trimming took 4 bases from V and 5 from J; bases not matched to a gene: 3. The CDR3 loop is CASSTGQHNSPLHF. In nucleotides, the CDR3 is TGTGCCAGCAGCACGGGACAGCATAATTCACCCCTCCACTTT.

This clone was observed a handful of times. V usage is TRBV29-1 and J usage is TRBJ1-3; TRBD1 agrees at 10 bases. Germline-derived CDR1 and CDR2 are SQVTM and ANQGSEA. CDR3 length: 14 residues. The V gene end was trimmed by 7 bases and the J gene end by 4 bases; junction bases not matched to a gene: 7. The CDR3, as DNA: TGCAGCGCCAAGACAGGGGGCTTGGGAAACACCATATATTTT. It specifies CSAKTGGLGNTIYF.

This clone was counted a few times. The V and J genes are TRBV29-1 and TRBJ1-4, with D uncertain. CDR3 length equals 12 residues. Germline assignment: CDR1 SQVTM and CDR2 ANQGSEA. V was clipped by 7 bases and J by 3 bases, with 9 bases between them. DNA for the CDR3: TGCAGCGGCCGGCAGCCTAATGAAAAACTGTTTTTT. Translating gives CSGRQPNEKLFF.